The text below deals with one T cell receptor beta chain. Compared with germline, one end of the junction differs, possibly owing to a read error. The data derive from a study of blood T cell repertoires in COVID-19. Background on the study: COVID-19 samples from acute and convalescent phases originated in the United States, Italy and Spain.

As handled by the study authors: By means of reference gene primer amplification, nucleated cell counts were estimated. Only in-frame clones appear in the TCRdb table, and some are missing; sequencing was by immunoSEQ multiplex PCR. V, J and clone size derive from that table, while D and trimming were established from the DNA sequence. The sample yields about 70,000 clones, around 88% seen once. The CDR3 runs to 12 residues. Germline CDR1 reads WSHSY; CDR2 reads SAAADI. The rearrangement joins TRBV10-2 to TRBJ1-6; D remains ambiguous. This clonotype was obtained from a middle-aged man with COVID-19, enrolled during active disease. Sample: peripheral blood. The CDR3 is CASTGYNSPLHF. The CDR3, as DNA: TGCGCGAGCACGGGGTATAATTCACCCCTCCACTTT.